The clone carrying this T cell receptor (beta chain) has a handful of counts. Its antigen is not known. The run of the v3.0 immunoSEQ assay was at survey level. Profiled with immunoSEQ multiplex PCR; TCRdb holds only in-frame clones, not every one. The data show around 20,000 clones, 70% to 90% seen once. These data come from a study of long-term antiretroviral therapy in people with HIV. Study-wide results and caveats: Clones expanded before ART dominated the repertoire at all time points.

The CDR3 sequence is 15 residues long. Trimming cost V 5 bases and J 6 bases, with 17 bases left between them. In germline, CDR1 is SGHVS, CDR2 FQNEAQ. This sequence was found in a woman aged 18-29 years with HIV. Here the sequenced sample was unsorted PBMCs, taken 0.6 years after starting antiretroviral therapy. The chain combines TRBV7-8 with TRBJ1-5; D possibly corresponds to TRBD1 (6 bases). The CDR3 sequence is CASSLRGGFGQPQHF. The CDR3 DNA reads as TGTGCCAGCAGCCTTAGAGGGGGGTTTGGTCAGCCCCAGCATTTT.